This T cell receptor (beta chain) came from a study of T cell responses to AZD1222 COVID-19 vaccine. On the study more broadly: Second-dose timings of about 4 or about 12 weeks were pooled.

Germline V lookup: CDR1 MDHEN, CDR2 SYDVKM. V lost 2 bases and J 6 bases, leaving 16 bases between the germline ends. This CDR3 has 15 residues. The repertoire was sequenced with immunoSEQ multiplex PCR; TCRdb's copy has only in-frame clones and lacks some. The sample has some 120,000 clones; 85% to 90% are singletons. Findings and limits, study-wide: With two AZD1222 doses given, Spike-specific TCR breadth and depth both rose. It was only a handful of AZD1222 recipients who were seropositive at baseline. Donors, mostly white British, included more females; clonal diversity was possibly underestimated.

With regard to this clone: As yet, its antigen is unknown.

This chain uses TRBV28 with TRBJ2-5; the D gene is possibly TRBD1 (6 bases). The receptor's source is an adult in good health. The sample here was peripheral blood, taken on day 0 of AZD1222 vaccination. CDR3: CASSLLSAGAKTQYF. CDR3 nucleotide sequence: TGTGCCAGCAGTTTACTTTCCGCAGGGGCGAAGACCCAGTACTTC. The full variable domain, rest sourced from reference TRBV28 and TRBJ2-5, is DVKVTQSSRYLVKRTGEKVFLECVQDMDHENMFWYRQDPGLGLRLIYFSYDVKMKEKGDIPEGYSVSREKKERFSLILESASTNQTSMYLCASSLLSAGAKTQYFGPGTRLLVL.